This TCR beta chain appears in the sequencing data of a study of blood T cell repertoires in COVID-19. Trimming at V came to 1 base and at J to 1 base, leaving 7 bases not matched to a gene. Germline-derived CDR1 and CDR2 are LGHNA and YNFKEQ. The CDR3 has 16 amino acids. Assay: immunoSEQ multiplex PCR; the TCRdb copy retains only in-frame clones and omits some. The sample lists 250,000 to 350,000 clones, about nine tenths occurring once. Everyone who took part was 18 to 89 years old, and they came from roughly 25 US areas. Membership in each cohort depended on participant-reported clinical history. Exposed participants encountered a COVID-19 case during the 2 weeks preceding study entry.

Sequenced: PBMCs or T cells enriched from blood (not recorded which). This chain uses TRBV4-2 with TRBJ2-7; 7 bases are shared with TRBD2. This TCR was recovered from a woman aged 50 to 60 who had been exposed to COVID-19. The CDR3 region has the DNA TGTGCCAGCAGCCAAGTCACGGGGGGAGGATCCTACGAGCAGTACTTC. Protein: CASSQVTGGGSYEQYF.